This TCR beta chain was retrieved from a study of PD-L1 blockade in urothelial cancer. Background on the study: Samples came from 3 weeks, at the second dose, and 6 weeks into treatment.

V was pared by 9 bases and J by 7 bases, with 8 bases of the junction left unmatched. Germline CDR1 is SNHLY and CDR2 is FYNNEI. The length of the CDR3 is 14 residues. This sample's time point: pretreatment peripheral blood. Urothelial carcinoma affected the patients, and it was locally advanced or metastatic. Broader study findings: Below-median TCR clonality that was measured in pretreatment blood predicted better survival.

As to this clone: Its specificity is not known.

Sequenced by immunoSEQ multiplex PCR; TCRdb stores in-frame clones only, minus some. The data show 50,000 or so clones, about 80% seen once. The chain has TRBV2 and TRBJ2-1; 11 nucleotides line up with TRBD1. Sequencing was performed on PBMCs, taken around atezolizumab (anti-PD-L1) treatment. The receptor comes from a man between 45 and 60 years old with urothelial cancer. The CDR3 sequence: CARFRTGGENEQFF. The CDR3 coding sequence is TGTGCCAGATTCCGGACAGGGGGCGAGAATGAGCAGTTCTTC.